This TCR beta chain was profiled in a study of graft-versus-host responses after intestinal transplantation (TCRdb year 2021). For the wider study: The transplants that recipients received were multivisceral, liver-intestinal, or isolated intestinal. Every recipient was given anti-thymocyte globulin induction, then maintenance tacrolimus and steroids for approximately 3 years. Bulk TCR-beta CDR3 sequencing was used to track graft-versus-host and host-versus-graft alloreactive T cell clones in the graft, circulation and bone marrow after intestinal transplantation. Alloreactive clones were identified by sequencing pre-transplant mixed lymphocyte reaction products and comparing them with unstimulated pre-transplant donor and recipient T cells. The cohort enrolled under 30 intestinal transplant recipients, one of whom was a retransplant, and a few patients without pretransplant specimens were excluded. A peak of at least 4% donor T cells among recipient peripheral blood mononuclear cells was the definition used for donor T cell macrochimerism. Samples from three later patients were sequenced in-house on an Illumina MiSeq with MiXCR processing rather than by the commercial service. Paper-wide results and their limitations: Patients with donor T cell macrochimerism had high GvH to HvG T cell clonal ratios in their allografts. The conclusions were limited by the relatively low number and heterogeneity of the intestinal transplant patients. GvH clones turned up in recipient bone marrow, with some appearing earlier in ileal mucosa or blood, a pattern consistent with an intestinal mucosal origin. Early after transplant, peak levels of circulating GvH clones were found to be associated with declines in HvG clones.

The library was built by means of the immunoSEQ multiplex PCR assay. For most patients, high-throughput TCR-beta CDR3 sequencing of genomic DNA was performed by Adaptive Biotechnologies. In the original analysis: Adaptive's ImmunoSEQ software supplied the TCR sequencing data for approximately 18 patients, while MiXCR and VDJtools were used to process a few other patients. Because the origin of CDR3 nucleotide sequences shared between donor and recipient could not be assigned, those sequences were removed. To be classed as alloreactive, a clone needed at least 2-fold expansion over unstimulated cells and a minimum CFSE-low frequency of 0.002% (template counts) or 0.001% (read counts). A clone was considered mappable if detected in the sequenced pre-transplant spleen, lymph node, or MLR CFSE-low populations of the donor or recipient. The cumulative frequency of alloreactive clones was calculated as a percentage of all sequences, weighted by copy number. Held by TCRdb, this immuneACCESS table contains in-frame sequences only and omits some clones. Under half of the omission traces to an unresolved V gene where checked; the cause of the rest is unknown. D and trimming were read from the DNA, whereas the V and J calls and clone size are those reported in that table. This sample lists approximately 77,000 clones; 92% were detected once. 0.69% of the sample is in the top ten clones.

This clone appeared a single time. Its binding antigen is unknown. One base away there is no much larger clone; base qualities are not given. Blood samples were collected up to 4 times in the first month after transplant and then at least monthly when available. The CDR3 goes from the cysteine to the phenylalanine over 12 residues. Only the CDR3 DNA is retained, 36 bases long and in frame from the first base. The germline V gene gives CDR1 as SGHRS and CDR2 as YFSETQ. V loses 1 base of germline sequence and J loses 3 bases, and the interval between the two ends is 4 bases. The source of this sequence is a human patient who received an intestinal transplant, so some T cells may come from the graft donor. Sequences were derived from PBMCs, sampled 98 days after intestinal transplantation. The rearranged segments are TRBV5-1 and TRBJ2-5; no D segment can be confidently identified. The sequence in DNA is TGCGCCAGCAGCTTGCAGAAAGAGACCCAGTACTTC. It translates to CASSLQKETQYF.